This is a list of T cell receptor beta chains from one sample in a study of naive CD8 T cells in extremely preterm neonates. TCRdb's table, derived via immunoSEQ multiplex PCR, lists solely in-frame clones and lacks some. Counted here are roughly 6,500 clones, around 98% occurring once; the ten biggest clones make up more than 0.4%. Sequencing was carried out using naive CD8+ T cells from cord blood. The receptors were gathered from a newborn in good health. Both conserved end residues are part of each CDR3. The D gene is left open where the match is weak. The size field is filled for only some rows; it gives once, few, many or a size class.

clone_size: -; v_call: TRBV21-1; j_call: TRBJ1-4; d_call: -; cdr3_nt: TGTGCCAGCAGCAAACAAACTAATGAAAAACTGTTTTTT; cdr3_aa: CASSKQTNEKLFF
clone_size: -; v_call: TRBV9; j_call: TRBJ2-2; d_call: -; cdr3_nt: TGTGCCAGCAGCGTACAAACCGGGGAGCTGTTTTTT; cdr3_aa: CASSVQTGELFF
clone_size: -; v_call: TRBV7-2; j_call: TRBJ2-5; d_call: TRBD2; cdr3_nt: TGTGCCAGCAGCGAGGGACTAGCGGGAGAGGAGACCCAGTACTTC; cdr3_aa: CASSEGLAGEETQYF
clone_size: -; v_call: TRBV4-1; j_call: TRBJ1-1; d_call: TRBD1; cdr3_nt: TGCGCCAGCAGCCGCGGATGGCTACAGGGGGCGAACACTGAAGCTTTCTTT; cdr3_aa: CASSRGWLQGANTEAFF
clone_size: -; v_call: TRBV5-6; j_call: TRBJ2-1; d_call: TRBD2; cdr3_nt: TGTGCCAGCAGCTTTAGCGGGAGCTCCTACAATGAGCAGTTCTTC; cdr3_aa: CASSFSGSSYNEQFF
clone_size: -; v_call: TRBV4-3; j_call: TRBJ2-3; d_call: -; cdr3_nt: TGCGCCAGCAGCCAAGATAGACAGAACACAGATACGCAGTATTTT; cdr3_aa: CASSQDRQNTDTQYF
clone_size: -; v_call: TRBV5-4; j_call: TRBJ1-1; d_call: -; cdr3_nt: TGTGCCAGCCCCGGGACAGAAGCTTTCTTT; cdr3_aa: CASPGTEAFF
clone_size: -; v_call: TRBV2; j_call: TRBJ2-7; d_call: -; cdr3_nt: TGTGCCAGCAGTGAAATGGGGGCCGGGCACGAGCAGTACTTC; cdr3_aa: CASSEMGAGHEQYF
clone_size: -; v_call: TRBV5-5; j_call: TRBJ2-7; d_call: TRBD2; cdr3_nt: TGTGCCAGCAGCTGGGCGGGGGTGGCGTACTTC; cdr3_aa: CASSWAGVAYF
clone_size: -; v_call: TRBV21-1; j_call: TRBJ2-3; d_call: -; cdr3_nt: TGTGCCAGCGAAGGGACAGGGGGCAAGTTAAAGTCAGATACGCAGTATTTT; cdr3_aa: CASEGTGGKLKSDTQYF
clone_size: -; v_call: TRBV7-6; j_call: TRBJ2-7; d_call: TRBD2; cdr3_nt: TGTGCCAGCAGTCCTTCTAGCGGGAGCGGCGAGCAGTACTTC; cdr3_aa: CASSPSSGSGEQYF
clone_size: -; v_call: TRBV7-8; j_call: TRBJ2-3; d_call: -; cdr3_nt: TGTGCCAGCAGCTTAGTTACTAGCACAGATACGCAGTATTTT; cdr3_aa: CASSLVTSTDTQYF
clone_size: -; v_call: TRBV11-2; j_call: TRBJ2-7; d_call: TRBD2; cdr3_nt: TGTGCCAGCAGCTTAGGACTAGCCGCTTACGAGCAGTACTTC; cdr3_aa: CASSLGLAAYEQYF
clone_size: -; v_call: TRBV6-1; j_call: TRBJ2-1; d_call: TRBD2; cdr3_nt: TGTGCCAGCAGTGAGACTAGCGCCTTTCAGTTCTTC; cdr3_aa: CASSETSAFQFF
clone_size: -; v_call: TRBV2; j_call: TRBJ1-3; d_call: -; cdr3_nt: TGTGCCAGCAGTGCAGGGGGAAACACCATATATTTT; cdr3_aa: CASSAGGNTIYF
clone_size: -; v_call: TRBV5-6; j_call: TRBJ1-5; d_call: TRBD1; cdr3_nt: TGTGCCAGCAGCTTCTCTACAGGGGAAGCGAATCAGCCCCAGCATTTT; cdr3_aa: CASSFSTGEANQPQHF
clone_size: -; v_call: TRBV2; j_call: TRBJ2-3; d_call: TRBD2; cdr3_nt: TGTGCCAACCTAGCGGGAGATACAGATACGCAGTATTTT; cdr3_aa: CANLAGDTDTQYF
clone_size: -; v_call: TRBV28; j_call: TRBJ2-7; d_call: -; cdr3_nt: TGTGCCAGCAGTTTATTGGGCGTCTACGAGCAGTACTTC; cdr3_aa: CASSLLGVYEQYF
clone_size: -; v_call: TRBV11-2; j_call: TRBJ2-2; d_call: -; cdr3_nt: TGTGCCAGCAGCTCCGGTCTACTAGCCAACACCGGGGAGCTGTTTTTT; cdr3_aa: CASSSGLLANTGELFF
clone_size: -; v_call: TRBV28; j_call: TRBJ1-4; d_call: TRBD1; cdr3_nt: TGTGCCAGCAGTGGGACAGGGGTGGAGGAAAAACTGTTTTTT; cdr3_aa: CASSGTGVEEKLFF
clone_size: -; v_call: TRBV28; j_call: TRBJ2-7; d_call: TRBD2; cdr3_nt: TGTGCCAGCAGATCTAGCGGGTTCCCCTACGAGCAGTACTTC; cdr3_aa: CASRSSGFPYEQYF
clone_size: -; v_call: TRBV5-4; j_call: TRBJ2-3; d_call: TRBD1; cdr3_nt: TGTGCCAGCAGCACCGGACAGGGGGCGCGCACAGATACGCAGTATTTT; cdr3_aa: CASSTGQGARTDTQYF
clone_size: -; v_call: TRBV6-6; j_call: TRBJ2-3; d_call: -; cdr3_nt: TGTGCCAGCAGTTACTTTGCGGGGGCTCGCACAGATACGCAGTATTTT; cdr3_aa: CASSYFAGARTDTQYF
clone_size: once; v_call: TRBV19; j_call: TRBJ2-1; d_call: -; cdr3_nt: TGTGCCAGTAGTCTCGGGGATGAGCAGTTCTTC; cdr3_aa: CASSLGDEQFF
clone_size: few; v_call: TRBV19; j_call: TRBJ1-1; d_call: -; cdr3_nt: TGTGCCAGTAGTATCCCGAATGCAGGGTTCGACACTGAAGCTTTCTTT; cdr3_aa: CASSIPNAGFDTEAFF
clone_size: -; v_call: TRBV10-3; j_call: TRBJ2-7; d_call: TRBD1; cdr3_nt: TGTGCCATCAGCTATCCCCGACAGGGGGGCTACGAGCAGTACTTC; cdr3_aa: CAISYPRQGGYEQYF
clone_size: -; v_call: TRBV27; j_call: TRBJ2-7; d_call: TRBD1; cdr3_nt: TGTGCCAGCAGTGGACAGGGTTTTTTTTACGAGCAGTACTTC; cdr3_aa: CASSGQGFFYEQYF
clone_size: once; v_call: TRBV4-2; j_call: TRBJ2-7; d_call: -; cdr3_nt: TGTGCCAGCAGCCAAGAGACAGCGTTGGGATACGAGCAGTACTTC; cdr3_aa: CASSQETALGYEQYF
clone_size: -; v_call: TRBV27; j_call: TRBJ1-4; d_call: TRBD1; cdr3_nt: TGTGCCAGCAGCAGACAGGGCGGTGAAAAACTGTTTTTT; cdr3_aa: CASSRQGGEKLFF
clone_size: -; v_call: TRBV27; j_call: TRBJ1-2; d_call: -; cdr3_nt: TGTGCCAGCCTAGGGGACTATGGCTACACCTTC; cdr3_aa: CASLGDYGYTF
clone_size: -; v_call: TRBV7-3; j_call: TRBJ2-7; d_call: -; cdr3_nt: TGTGCCAGCAGCTTAACACCTGAAGCCGAGCAGTACTTC; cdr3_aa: CASSLTPEAEQYF
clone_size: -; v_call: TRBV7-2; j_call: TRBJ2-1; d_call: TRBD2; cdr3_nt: TGTGCCAGCAGCCTGCCGGGACTAGCGCACAATGAGCAGTTCTTC; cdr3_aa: CASSLPGLAHNEQFF
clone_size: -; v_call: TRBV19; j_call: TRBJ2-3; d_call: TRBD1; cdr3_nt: TGTGCCAGTAGTTCACTGGACAGGGGGGGAGATACGCAGTATTTT; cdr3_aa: CASSSLDRGGDTQYF
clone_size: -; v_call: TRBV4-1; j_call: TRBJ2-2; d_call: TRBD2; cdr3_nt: TGCGCCAGCAGTCAAACGCGCGGGGGGGCCACCGGGGAGCTGTTTTTT; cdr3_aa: CASSQTRGGATGELFF
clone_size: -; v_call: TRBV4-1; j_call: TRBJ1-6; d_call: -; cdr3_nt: TGCGCCAGCAGCCAAGACCCGGGACTCAATTCACCCCTCCACTTT; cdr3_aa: CASSQDPGLNSPLHF
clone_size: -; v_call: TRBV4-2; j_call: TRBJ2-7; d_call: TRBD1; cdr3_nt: TGTGCCAGCAGCCACGGACAGGGGGAATACGAGCAGTACTTC; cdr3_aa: CASSHGQGEYEQYF
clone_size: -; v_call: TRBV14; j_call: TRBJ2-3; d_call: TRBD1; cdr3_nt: TGTGCCAGCAGCCAAGCCGCGACAGGGGCCCCGGATACGCAGTATTTT; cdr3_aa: CASSQAATGAPDTQYF
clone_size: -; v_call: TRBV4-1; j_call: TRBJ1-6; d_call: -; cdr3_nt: TGCGCCAGCAGCCTCGAGCGAAATAATTCACCCCTCCACTTT; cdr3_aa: CASSLERNNSPLHF
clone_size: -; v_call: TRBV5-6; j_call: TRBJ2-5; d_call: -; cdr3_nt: TGTGCCAGCAGCTTGGTTACTAGCCAAGAGACCCAGTACTTC; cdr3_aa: CASSLVTSQETQYF
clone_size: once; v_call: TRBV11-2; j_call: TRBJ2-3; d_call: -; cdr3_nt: TGTGCCAGCAGCTTAGGCGGTGGGGGCTATACGCAGTATTTT; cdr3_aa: CASSLGGGGYTQYF
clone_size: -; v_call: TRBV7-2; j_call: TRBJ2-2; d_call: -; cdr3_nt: TGTGCCAGCAGTCAACGGGGACTCCTCGTCGACACCGGGGAGCTGTTTTTT; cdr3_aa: CASSQRGLLVDTGELFF
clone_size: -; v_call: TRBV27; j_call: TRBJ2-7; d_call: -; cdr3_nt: TGTGCCAGCAGTTTATTCCTAGGTGCCTACGAGCAGTACTTC; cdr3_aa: CASSLFLGAYEQYF
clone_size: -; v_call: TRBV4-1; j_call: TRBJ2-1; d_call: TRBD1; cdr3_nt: TGCGCCAGCAGCCAGGACAGGAATGAGCAGTTCTTC; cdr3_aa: CASSQDRNEQFF
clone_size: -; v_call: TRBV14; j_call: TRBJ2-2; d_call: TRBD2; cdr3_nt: TGTGCCAGCAAAAAGGGACTAGCGAACACCGGGGAGCTGTTTTTT; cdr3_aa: CASKKGLANTGELFF
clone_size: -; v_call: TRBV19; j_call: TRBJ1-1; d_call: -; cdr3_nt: TGTGCCAGTATGGGAGGGGGGCAGGAAGCTTTCTTT; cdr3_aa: CASMGGGQEAFF
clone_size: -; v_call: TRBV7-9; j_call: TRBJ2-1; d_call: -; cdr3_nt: TGTGCCAGCAGCCCCGCGGGTGATGAGCAGTTCTTC; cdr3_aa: CASSPAGDEQFF
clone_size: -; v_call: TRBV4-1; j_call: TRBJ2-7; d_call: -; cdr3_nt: TGCGCCAGCAGCCAAGGGGGCGGGGCCGGCGAGCAGTACTTC; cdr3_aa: CASSQGGGAGEQYF
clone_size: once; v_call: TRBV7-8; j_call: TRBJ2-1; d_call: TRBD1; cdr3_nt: TGTGCCAGCAGCTTAGGGGGGACAGGGGGCAATGAGCAGTTCTTC; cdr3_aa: CASSLGGTGGNEQFF
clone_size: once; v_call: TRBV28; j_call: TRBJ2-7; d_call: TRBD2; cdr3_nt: TGTGCCAGCAGTTTACTAGCGGGAACCTACGAGCAGTACTTC; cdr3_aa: CASSLLAGTYEQYF
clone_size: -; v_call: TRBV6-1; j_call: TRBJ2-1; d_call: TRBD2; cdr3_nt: TGTGCCAGCAGTGAAGGGATCGGGGGGGTAGGCTACAATGAGCAGTTCTTC; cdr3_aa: CASSEGIGGVGYNEQFF
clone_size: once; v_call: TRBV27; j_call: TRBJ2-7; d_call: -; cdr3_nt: TGTGCCAGCAGTTTAGCGGGATTCTCCTACGAGCAGTACTTC; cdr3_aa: CASSLAGFSYEQYF
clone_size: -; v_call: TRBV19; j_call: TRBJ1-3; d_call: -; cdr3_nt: TGTGCCAGTAGTATGACGGGGGCTGGAAACACCATATATTTT; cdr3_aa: CASSMTGAGNTIYF